This TCR beta chain was sequenced in a study of molecular identifiers for immune sequencing clone quantification. Study-wide context: Five aliquots were made in replicates from the RNA of roughly 20,000 or 100,000 naive CD8 cells, and four were sequenced. General observations from the study: Investigators reportedly could detect spiked Jurkat TCR RNA from one cell among one million naive cells. Effector cells kept over 99% of their molecules in clones above 20 RNA copies, while naive cells kept under 1% there.

Comments on this clonotype: Its antigen is undetermined.

As CD8+CD4-CCR7+CD45RA+ cells, naive CD8 T cells were sorted. The CDR3 length is 12 residues. Germline V lookup: CDR1 GTSNPN, CDR2 SVGIG (reference sequence). The V and J ends lost 5 bases and 6 bases, in that order; junction bases with no gene match: 4. MiXCR was run by TCRdb on the PCR reads, yielding one entry per CDR3 protein. Of some 580,000 distinct CDR3 sequences listed, less than 30% were seen once; the top ten hold around 0.78%. Sequenced input: naive CD8+ T cells from blood, with Jurkat cell RNA spiked in. The sample's subset: FACS-sorted CD8+CD4-CCR7+CD45RA+ naive T cells. The rearrangement links TRBV30 to TRBJ1-5, with 7 bases that match TRBD1. The TCR was taken from a human donor in good health. Some libraries in this study had Jurkat cell RNA spiked in. The CDR3 spells CAWRPGGQPQHF. The DNA for the CDR3 is TGTGCCTGGCGGCCAGGGGGTCAGCCCCAGCATTTT.